The clone carrying this TCR beta chain showed up many times. TCRdb passed the RT-PCR reads through MiXCR, listing each CDR3 protein once. This sample carries some 200,000 distinct CDR3 sequences, 10% to 15% of them seen once, and the ten largest clones take about 29%. This sample is part of a study of response to subunit inactivated influenza vaccine. The V and J ends lost 6 bases and 0 bases, in that order; junction bases with no gene match: 6. Per germline, CDR1 SQVTM and CDR2 ANQGSEA. The CDR3 consists of 15 residues. The sample was also linked to a second study, of T cells expressing NK-cell markers. That study adds: The authors generated TCR beta cDNA through 5'RACE template switching with UMIs. Underlying the TCR beta repertoires were sorted CD3+CD56+NKG2C+, CD3+CD56+NKG2C- and CD3+CD56-NKG2C+ T cells. Seven sequenced donors out of eight were HCMV-seropositive, one seronegative. Several donors' CD3+CD56-NKG2C+ cells were dominated by the same clonotypes.

The sequencing here drew on CD8+ T cells sorted from PBMCs, taken 11 to 12 days after vaccination. The chain uses TRBV29-1 and TRBJ2-1; 9 nucleotides line up with TRBD1. The sequence came from a man aged 45 to 65 who received an inactivated influenza vaccine. This CDR3 reads CSVAGTGSSYNEQFF. The CDR3 DNA reads as TGCAGCGTCGCCGGGACAGGGAGCTCCTACAATGAGCAGTTCTTC.